This passage covers 19 T cell receptor beta chains from one sample sequenced in a study of T cell responses to AZD1222 COVID-19 vaccine. The data were produced by immunoSEQ multiplex PCR, yet TCRdb's version contains in-frame clones alone and is incomplete. The sample has about 72,000 clones, about nine tenths seen once. The sample in question was peripheral blood, obtained 28 days after the second AZD1222 dose. The receptors come from an adult who received the AZD1222 COVID-19 vaccine.

This clone has only a few counts. This chain links TRBV30 with TRBJ1-5, with unresolved D. The V end lost 1 base, the J end lost 2 bases, and 6 bases lay between the germline ends. Germline CDR1 GTSNPN, CDR2 SVGIG (reference sequence). There are 13 residues in the CDR3. CDR3 sequence: CAWSGEGNQPQHF. The CDR3, as DNA: TGTGCCTGGAGTGGAGAGGGCAATCAGCCCCAGCATTTT.

For the CDR3, the DNA is TGTGCCTGGAGTGTCGGCACCAGCTCCTACAATGAGCAGTTCTTC. Its protein product is CAWSVGTSSYNEQFF. V gene TRBV30 combines with J gene TRBJ2-1, with unresolved D. Germline V gene data show CDR1 as GTSNPN and CDR2 as SVGIG (reference sequence). The CDR3 contains 15 residues. Trimming took 0 bases from V and 0 from J, leaving 9 bases between them. Full variable domain (remainder filled in from reference TRBV30 and TRBJ2-1): SQTIHQWPATLVQPVGSPLSLECTVEGTSNPNLYWYRQAAGRGLQLLFYSVGIGQISSEVPQNLSASRPQDRQFILSSKKLLLSDSGFYLCAWSVGTSSYNEQFFGPGTRLTVL.

V usage is TRBV12-3 or TRBV12-4 and J usage is TRBJ1-1; D is ambiguous. This CDR3 comprises 12 residues. V gave up 6 bases and J gave up 2 bases, with 7 bases separating them. The CDR3 loop is CASRGSNTEAFF. The CDR3 DNA is TGTGCCAGCAGGGGGTCTAACACTGAAGCTTTCTTT.

V is TRBV19 and J is TRBJ2-2; 8 bases match TRBD1. The V gene's germline CDR1 is LNHDA and CDR2 SQIVND (reference sequence). V shed 11 bases, J shed 3 bases, and the junction held 8 bases outside the gene matches. The CDR3 length is 14 residues. The CDR3 protein is CAGGGQGHTGELFF. Written as DNA, the CDR3 is TGTGCCGGCGGCGGACAGGGCCACACCGGGGAGCTGTTTTTT.

The genes are TRBV15 and TRBJ2-1; D gene ambiguous. Trimming left V 0 bases short and J 4 bases short, with 10 bases between. Germline V gene sequence: CDR1 LNHNV, CDR2 YYDKDF (reference sequence). This CDR3 is built from 15 residues. CDR3 coding DNA: TGTGCCACCAGCAGAGATCCCCTCTCGTACAATGAGCAGTTCTTC. This encodes CATSRDPLSYNEQFF.

CDR3 sequence (DNA): TGCAGCGTTGAGAGATGGGCAGGCTCCTTGAACACTGAAGCTTTCTTT. It codes for CSVERWAGSLNTEAFF. The V and J genes are TRBV29-1 and TRBJ1-1; the D is unclear. CDR3 size: 16 residues. Trimming removed 3 bases from V and 0 bases from J, with 17 bases in between. Germline loops: CDR1 SQVTM, CDR2 ANQGSEA.

The rearrangement links TRBV6-1 to TRBJ2-7, with 9 nucleotides matching TRBD1. The CDR3 runs to 14 residues. The trim removed 3 bases at V and 2 bases at J, leaving 2 bases unmatched. Germline V gives CDR1 MNHNS, CDR2 SASEGT. The CDR3 loop reads CASSEDRGTYEQYF. CDR3 nucleotide sequence: TGTGCCAGCAGTGAGGACAGGGGCACCTACGAGCAGTACTTC.

J is TRBJ2-7 and V is TRBV27; D not resolved. Per germline, CDR1 MNHEY and CDR2 SMNVEV (reference sequence). The length of the CDR3 is 14 residues. V dropped 8 bases and J dropped 0 bases, with 14 bases sitting between them. CDR3 nucleotides: TGTGCCAGCCGCCCCGGTGACTCCTCCTACGAGCAGTACTTC. Amino acid sequence: CASRPGDSSYEQYF.

This chain links TRBV5-1 with TRBJ1-2; maybe TRBD1 (5 bases). CDR3 length: 14 residues. Trimming cost V 0 bases and J 4 bases, with 10 bases left between them. Per germline, CDR1 SGHRS and CDR2 YFSETQ. The CDR3 DNA reads as TGCGCCAGCAGCTTGGGGGACGGACCCTATGGCTACACCTTC. Encoded protein: CASSLGDGPYGYTF.

The chain recombines TRBV30 with TRBJ1-1, with D hard to call. Germline assignment: CDR1 GTSNPN and CDR2 SVGIG (reference sequence). V was pared by 0 bases and J by 2 bases, with 19 bases between. This CDR3 spans 17 amino acids. In nucleotides, the CDR3 is TGTGCCTGGAGTGTACTTGCATTAGAAGGGTCAAACACTGAAGCTTTCTTT. Amino acids: CAWSVLALEGSNTEAFF.

CDR3 DNA sequence: TGCGCCAGCAGCCAAGGAGACGAGCAGTACTTC. Translation: CASSQGDEQYF. The genes are TRBV4-1 and TRBJ2-7, with no clear D. V was shortened by 1 base and J by 5 bases, with 3 bases between the two germline ends. This CDR3 contains 11 residues. CDR1 MGHRA and CDR2 YSYEKL come from the germline V gene.

The chain employs TRBV4-1 and TRBJ1-2; D ambiguous. Germline CDR1 is MGHRA and CDR2 is YSYEKL. This CDR3 is 16 amino acids long. Trimming stripped 0 bases from V and 4 bases from J, with 15 bases between. Here the CDR3 reads CASSQDSSAGPYGYTF. CDR3 bases: TGCGCCAGCAGCCAAGACAGCTCGGCAGGCCCCTATGGCTACACCTTC.

The chain carries TRBV5-1 and TRBJ2-2, with D possibly TRBD1 on 7 matching bases. This CDR3 has 18 residues. V lost 3 bases to trimming and J lost 3 bases, with 21 bases between them. Germline CDR1 is SGHRS and CDR2 is YFSETQ. For the CDR3, the DNA is TGCGCCAGCAGCTCCGGACTACTGGGACAGATTCACACCGGGGAGCTGTTTTTT. Translating it yields CASSSGLLGQIHTGELFF.

The table lists this clone with a few counts. The chain is built from TRBV18 and TRBJ1-2, with 7 bases lining up with TRBD1. Trimming at V came to 2 bases and at J to 2 bases, leaving 11 bases not matched to a gene. Germline V CDR1 and CDR2: KGHSH, LQKENI. The CDR3 is made up of 17 amino acids. CDR3 sequence reads: CASSPELSPGGNYGYTF. The DNA for the CDR3 is TGTGCCAGCTCACCAGAGTTGAGCCCAGGGGGGAACTATGGCTACACCTTC. Full variable domain (remainder filled in from reference TRBV18 and TRBJ1-2): NAGVMQNPRHLVRRRGQEARLRCSPMKGHSHVYWYRQLPEEGLKFMVYLQKENIIDESGMPKERFSAEFPKEGPSILRIQQVVRGDSAAYFCASSPELSPGGNYGYTFGSGTRLTVV.

V usage is TRBV25-1 and J usage is TRBJ1-5, with a tentative D call TRBD1 (6 bases). Trimming left V 2 bases short and J 5 bases short, with 22 bases between. Germline V gives CDR1 MGHDK, CDR2 SYGVNS. The CDR3 extends over 18 amino acids. DNA for the CDR3: TGTGCCAGCAGTGAAATCCCCAGGGGCTGGGCGAAGGATCAGCCCCAGCATTTT. Its translation: CASSEIPRGWAKDQPQHF.

The gene calls are TRBV5-5 and TRBJ1-5, with a possible D match to TRBD1 (6 bases). This CDR3 region has 17 residues. CDR1 and CDR2 from the germline V gene are SGHKS and YYEKEE (reference sequence). The ends were cut back, 0 bases at V and 2 bases at J, with 15 bases in the middle. The DNA of the CDR3 is TGTGCCAGCAGCTTGGGCGGATGGACAGATGGCAATCAGCCCCAGCATTTT. It specifies CASSLGGWTDGNQPQHF.

This rearrangement joins TRBV4-2 to TRBJ2-1, with a tentative D call TRBD2 (6 bases). Germline CDR1 reads LGHNA; CDR2 reads YNFKEQ. V dropped 4 bases and J dropped 0 bases, with 19 bases sitting between them. The CDR3 sequence is 18 residues long. The CDR3 is CASSLDGDSLSSYNEQFF. DNA for the CDR3: TGTGCCAGCAGCCTTGACGGGGACTCACTGAGCTCCTACAATGAGCAGTTCTTC.

The chain recombines TRBV5-4 with TRBJ2-5, with 7 bases matching TRBD1. This CDR3 contains 13 residues. V was pared by 2 bases and J by 3 bases, with 1 base of the junction left unmatched. Germline V gene sequence: CDR1 SGHNT, CDR2 YYREEE (reference sequence). The CDR3 nucleotides read TGTGCCAGCAGCTTTACAGGGGAAGAGACCCAGTACTTC. It is translated as CASSFTGEETQYF.

The genes are TRBV28 and TRBJ2-7; 9 nucleotides agree with TRBD2. The germline V gene encodes CDR1 MDHEN and CDR2 SYDVKM. The junction had 14 bases not matched to a gene; V was cut back by 7 bases and J by 7 bases. The CDR3 has 15 residues. For the CDR3, the DNA is TGTGCCAGCACCCCGACTAGCGGATACCTTGGGGAGCAGTACTTC. This gives the protein CASTPTSGYLGEQYF.